This entry lists 10 T cell receptor beta chains sequenced from one sample in a study of blood T cell repertoires in COVID-19. Sequenced by immunoSEQ multiplex PCR; TCRdb stores in-frame clones only, minus some. The sample holds nearly 350,000 clones, roughly 90% seen once. Input material: peripheral blood. The receptor source for this set is a woman in her 70s with COVID-19, enrolled during active disease.

This rearrangement joins TRBV2 to TRBJ2-3, with 7 bases lining up with TRBD2. J gave up 2 bases and V 5 bases, and 7 bases lay outside the gene matches. The V gene's germline CDR1 is SNHLY and CDR2 FYNNEI. The CDR3 loop spans 15 amino acids. The CDR3 DNA is TGTGCCAGCAGTTCCGGGACTATTTACACAGATACGCAGTATTTT. Its protein is CASSSGTIYTDTQYF.

V usage is TRBV19 and J usage is TRBJ1-4, with 9 bases fitting TRBD1. V dropped 3 bases and J dropped 5; count of bases not matched to a gene: 4. The CDR3 runs 15 residues. The germline V gene has CDR1 LNHDA and CDR2 SQIVND (reference sequence). CDR3 in amino acids: CASSILGQGNEKLFF. CDR3 DNA sequence: TGTGCCAGTAGTATTCTCGGACAGGGGAATGAAAAACTGTTTTTT.

The chain employs TRBV5-1 and TRBJ2-1; TRBD1 matches at 11 bases. This CDR3 has 15 amino acids. Germline CDR1 reads SGHRS; CDR2 reads YFSETQ. V dropped 4 bases and J dropped 6; count of bases not matched to a gene: 6. Here the CDR3 DNA reads TGCGCCAGCAGCACGGTGGGGACAGGGGGCAATGAGCAGTTCTTC. Encoded protein: CASSTVGTGGNEQFF.

J is TRBJ2-6 and V is TRBV6-2 or TRBV6-3, with unresolved D. Germline-derived CDR1 and CDR2 are MNHEY and SVGEGT. The CDR3 is 15 amino acids. The V end lost 4 bases, the J end lost 0 bases, and 7 bases lay between the germline ends. The CDR3 nucleotides are TGTGCCAGCAGTTTCAGGTACTCTGGGGCCAACGTCCTGACTTTC. Protein product: CASSFRYSGANVLTF.

This clone was seen only a few times. This chain connects TRBV24-1 to TRBJ1-1; D possibly corresponds to TRBD1 (6 bases). CDR1 and CDR2 from the germline V gene are KGHDR and SFDVKD. Trimming took 5 bases from V and 4 from J, leaving 16 bases between them. CDR3 length equals 15 residues. DNA of the CDR3: TGTGCCACCAGTGCATCACAGGGTTCAGGCACTGAAGCTTTCTTT. It specifies CATSASQGSGTEAFF.

The gene calls are TRBV28 and TRBJ1-1; possibly TRBD1 for D (6 bases). V gave up 7 bases and J gave up 11 bases, with 23 bases separating them. CDR1 is MDHEN and CDR2 is SYDVKM in the germline V gene. The CDR3 spans 14 residues. CDR3 protein: CASTPGQFGTRAFF. CDR3 DNA: TGTGCCAGCACCCCGGGGCAGTTTGGGACACGGGCTTTCTTT. The full variable domain, rest sourced from reference TRBV28 and TRBJ1-1, is DVKVTQSSRYLVKRTGEKVFLECVQDMDHENMFWYRQDPGLGLRLIYFSYDVKMKEKGDIPEGYSVSREKKERFSLILESASTNQTSMYLCASTPGQFGTRAFFGQGTRLTVV.

This chain uses TRBV4-1 with TRBJ1-1; the D gene is possibly TRBD1 (5 bases). Between the trimmed V and J ends, which lost 0 bases and 0 bases, there was a span of 8 bases. The germline CDR1 and CDR2 sequences are MGHRA and YSYEKL. This CDR3 contains 15 residues. In nucleotides, the CDR3 is TGCGCCAGCAGCCAAGATGGACATATGAACACTGAAGCTTTCTTT. Amino acid sequence: CASSQDGHMNTEAFF.

The CDR3 DNA sequence: TGTGCCAGCAGTCCCGGGACTTTGACTGATTTTGAAGCTTTCTTT. Protein product: CASSPGTLTDFEAFF. V is TRBV27 and J is TRBJ1-1; weak D call: TRBD1 (5 bases). Trimming removed 5 bases from V and 7 bases from J, with 20 bases in between. CDR3 size: 15 residues. Germline CDR1 reads MNHEY; CDR2 reads SMNVEV (reference sequence).

V and J are TRBV3-1 (or the pseudogene TRBV3-2) and TRBJ1-3; 7 nucleotides agree with TRBD1. Germline CDR1 LGHDT, CDR2 YNNKEL (reference sequence). This CDR3 has 16 amino acids. After removal of 2 bases from V and 0 bases from J, the junction contained 4 bases not matched to a gene. The CDR3 coding sequence is TGTGCCAGCAGCCAATGGACAGGCCGCTCTGGAAACACCATATATTTT. Encoded protein: CASSQWTGRSGNTIYF.

J is TRBJ2-4 and V is TRBV19; D call uncertain. This CDR3 contains 15 residues. The germline V and J ends were trimmed by 3 bases and 0 bases, with 9 bases remaining between them. Germline lookup yields CDR1 LNHDA and CDR2 SQIVND (reference sequence). The CDR3 spells CASSIPGLAKNIQYF. CDR3 nucleotides: TGTGCCAGTAGTATTCCAGGTCTAGCCAAAAACATTCAGTACTTC.